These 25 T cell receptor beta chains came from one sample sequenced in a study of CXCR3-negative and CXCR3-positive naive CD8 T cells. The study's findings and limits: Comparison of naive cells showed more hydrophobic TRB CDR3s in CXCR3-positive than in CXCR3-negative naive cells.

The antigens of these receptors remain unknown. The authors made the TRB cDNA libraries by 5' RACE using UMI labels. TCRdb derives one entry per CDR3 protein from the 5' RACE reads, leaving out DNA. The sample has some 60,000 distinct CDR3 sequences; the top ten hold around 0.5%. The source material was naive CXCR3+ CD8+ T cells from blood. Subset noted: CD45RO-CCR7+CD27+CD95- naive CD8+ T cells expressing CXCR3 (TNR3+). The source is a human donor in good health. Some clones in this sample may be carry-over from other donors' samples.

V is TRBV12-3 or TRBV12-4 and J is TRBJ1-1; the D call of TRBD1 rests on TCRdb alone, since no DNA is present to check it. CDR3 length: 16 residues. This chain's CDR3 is CASTFTPGTANTEAFF.

The chain's CDR3 is CASSFPGQGTF. J is TRBJ1-2 and V is TRBV6-6; TCRdb gives TRBD1 as the D gene, but with no DNA this cannot be confirmed. This CDR3 is 11 amino acids long. CDR1 is MNHNY, CDR2 SVGAGI, per germline (reference sequence).

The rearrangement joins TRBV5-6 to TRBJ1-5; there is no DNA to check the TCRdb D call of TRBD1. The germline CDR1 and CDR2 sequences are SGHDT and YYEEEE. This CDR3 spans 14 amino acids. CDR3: CASSPRTREEPQHF.

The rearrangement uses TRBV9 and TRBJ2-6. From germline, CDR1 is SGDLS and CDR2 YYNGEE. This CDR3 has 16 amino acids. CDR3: CASSVGALSGANVLTF. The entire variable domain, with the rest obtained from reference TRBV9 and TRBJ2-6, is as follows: DSGVTQTPKHLITATGQRVTLRCSPRSGDLSVYWYQQSLDQGLQFLIQYYNGEERAKGNILERFSAQQFPDLHSELNLSSLELGDSALYFCASSVGALSGANVLTFGAGSRLTVL.

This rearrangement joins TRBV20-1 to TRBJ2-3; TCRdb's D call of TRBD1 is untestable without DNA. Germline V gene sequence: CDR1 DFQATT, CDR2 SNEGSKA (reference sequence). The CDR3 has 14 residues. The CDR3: CSARDGGAPDTQYF.

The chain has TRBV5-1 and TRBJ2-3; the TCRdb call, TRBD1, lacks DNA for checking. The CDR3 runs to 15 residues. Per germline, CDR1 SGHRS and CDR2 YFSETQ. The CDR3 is CASSFRDRGTDTQYF. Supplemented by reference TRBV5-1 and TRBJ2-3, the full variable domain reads KAGVTQTPRYLIKTRGQQVTLSCSPISGHRSVSWYQQTPGQGLQFLFEYFSETQRNKGNFPGRFSGRQFSNSRSEMNVSTLELGDSALYLCASSFRDRGTDTQYFGPGTRLTVL.

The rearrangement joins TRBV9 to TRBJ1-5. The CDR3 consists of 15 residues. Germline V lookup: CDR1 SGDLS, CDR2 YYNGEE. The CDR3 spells CASSADGQPNQPQHF.

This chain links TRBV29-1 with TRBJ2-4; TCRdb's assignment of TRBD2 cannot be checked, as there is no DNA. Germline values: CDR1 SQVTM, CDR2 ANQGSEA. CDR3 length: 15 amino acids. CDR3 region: CSAEAQGPTRVIQYF.

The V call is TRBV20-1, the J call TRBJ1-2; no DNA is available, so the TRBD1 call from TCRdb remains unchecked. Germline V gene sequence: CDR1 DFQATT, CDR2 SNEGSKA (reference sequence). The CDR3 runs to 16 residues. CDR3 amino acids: CSARDLVKADSYGYTF.

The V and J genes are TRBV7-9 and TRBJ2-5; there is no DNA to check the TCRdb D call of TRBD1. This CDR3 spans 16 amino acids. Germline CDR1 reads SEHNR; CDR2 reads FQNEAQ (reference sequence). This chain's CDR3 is CASSFPGQRTQETQYF. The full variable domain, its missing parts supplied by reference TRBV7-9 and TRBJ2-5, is DTGVSQNPRHKITKRGQNVTFRCDPISEHNRLYWYRQTLGQGPEFLTYFQNEAQLEKSRLLSDRFSAERPKGSFSTLEIQRTEQGDSAMYLCASSFPGQRTQETQYFGPGTRLLVL.

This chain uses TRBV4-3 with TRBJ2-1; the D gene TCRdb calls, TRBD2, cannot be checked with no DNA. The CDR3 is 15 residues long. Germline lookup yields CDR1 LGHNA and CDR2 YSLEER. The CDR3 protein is CASSQFGGGVYEQFF.

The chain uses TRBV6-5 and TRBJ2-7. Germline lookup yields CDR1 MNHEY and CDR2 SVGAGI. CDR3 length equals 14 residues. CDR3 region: CASSYVGSPYEQYF.

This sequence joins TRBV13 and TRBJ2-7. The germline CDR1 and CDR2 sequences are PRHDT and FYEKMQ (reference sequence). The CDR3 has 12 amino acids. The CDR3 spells CASSLGADEQYF. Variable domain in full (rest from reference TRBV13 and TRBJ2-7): AAGVIQSPRHLIKEKRETATLKCYPIPRHDTVYWYQQGPGQDPQFLISFYEKMQSDKGSIPDRFSAQQFSDYHSELNMSSLELGDSALYFCASSLGADEQYFGPGTRLTVT.

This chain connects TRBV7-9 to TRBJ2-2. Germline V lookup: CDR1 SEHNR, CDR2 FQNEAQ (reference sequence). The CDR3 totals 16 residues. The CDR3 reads CASSFLGQEFTGELFF.

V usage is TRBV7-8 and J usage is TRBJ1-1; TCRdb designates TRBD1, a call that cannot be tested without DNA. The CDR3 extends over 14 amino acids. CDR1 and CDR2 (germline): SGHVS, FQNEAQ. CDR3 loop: CASNPTGGNTEAFF.

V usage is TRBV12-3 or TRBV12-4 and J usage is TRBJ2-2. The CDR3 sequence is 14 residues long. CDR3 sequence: CASSFSTATGELFF.

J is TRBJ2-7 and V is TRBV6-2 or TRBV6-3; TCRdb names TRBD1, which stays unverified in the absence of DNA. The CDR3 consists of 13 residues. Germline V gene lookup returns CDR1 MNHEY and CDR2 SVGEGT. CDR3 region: CASSHRGNYEQYF.

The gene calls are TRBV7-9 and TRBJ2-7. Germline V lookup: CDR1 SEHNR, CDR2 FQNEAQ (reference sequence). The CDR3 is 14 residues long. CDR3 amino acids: CASSVTENSYEQYF.

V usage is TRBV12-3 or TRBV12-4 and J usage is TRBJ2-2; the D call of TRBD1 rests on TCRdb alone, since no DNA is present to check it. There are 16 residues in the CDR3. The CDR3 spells CASSFQQGAGTGELFF.

CDR3 in amino acids: CSAPSDLQGYEQYF. The chain joins TRBV20-1 to TRBJ2-7; with no DNA, the TCRdb D assignment of TRBD2 cannot be verified. The CDR3 totals 14 residues. Germline lookup yields CDR1 DFQATT and CDR2 SNEGSKA (reference sequence).

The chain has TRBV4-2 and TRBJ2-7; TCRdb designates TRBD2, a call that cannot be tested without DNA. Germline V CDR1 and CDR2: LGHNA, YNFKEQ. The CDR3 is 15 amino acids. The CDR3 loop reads CASSQVRDQSYEQYF.

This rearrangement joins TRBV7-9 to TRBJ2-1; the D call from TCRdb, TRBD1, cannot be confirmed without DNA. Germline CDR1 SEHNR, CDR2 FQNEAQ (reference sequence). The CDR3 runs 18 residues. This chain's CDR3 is CASSGVVPGQGWIYEQFF.

The CDR3 spells CASSTVYYEQYF. The J gene is TRBJ2-7, the V gene TRBV28. CDR3 size: 12 residues. Looked up from germline, CDR1 is MDHEN and CDR2 is SYDVKM.

CDR3 amino acids: CASSIDYNEQFF. This chain links TRBV19 with TRBJ2-1. Germline-derived CDR1 and CDR2 are LNHDA and SQIVND (reference sequence). The CDR3 length is 12 residues.

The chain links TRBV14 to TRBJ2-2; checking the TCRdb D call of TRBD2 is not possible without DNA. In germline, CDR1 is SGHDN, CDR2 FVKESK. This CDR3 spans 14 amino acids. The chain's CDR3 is CASGRLGRAGELFF.